A single sample is the source of the 19 T cell receptor beta chains below, sequenced in a study of blood T cell repertoires in COVID-19. Generated by immunoSEQ multiplex PCR, the TCRdb table keeps only in-frame clones and is missing some. There are fewer than 400,000 clones in the sample; 88% occur only once, and around 5% lies in the top ten. Sequencing input: PBMCs or T cells enriched from blood (not recorded which). The receptors come from a man aged 30 to 45 who had recovered from COVID-19.

V and J are TRBV7-9 and TRBJ1-6, with D perhaps matching TRBD1 (6 bases). CDR3 length: 15 residues. CDR1 and CDR2 from the germline V gene are SEHNR and FQNEAQ (reference sequence). The V end was cut by 4 bases, the J end by 0 bases, with 7 bases between. Here the CDR3 reads CASSWTDSYNSPLHF. CDR3 nucleotide sequence: TGTGCCAGCAGCTGGACAGACTCCTATAATTCACCCCTCCACTTT.

This sequence joins TRBV19 and TRBJ1-5; D is possibly TRBD1 (5 bases). Trimming left V 6 bases short and J 0 bases short, with 21 bases between. From germline, CDR1 is LNHDA and CDR2 SQIVND (reference sequence). The CDR3 runs to 18 residues. The CDR3 is CASRKGDSRKYSNQPQHF. The CDR3 DNA is TGTGCCAGTAGAAAAGGTGACAGTAGAAAGTATAGCAATCAGCCCCAGCATTTT. Full variable domain (remainder filled in from reference TRBV19 and TRBJ1-5): DGGITQSPKYLFRKEGQNVTLSCEQNLNHDAMYWYRQDPGQGLRLIYYSQIVNDFQKGDIAEGYSVSREKKESFPLTVTSAQKNPTAFYLCASRKGDSRKYSNQPQHFGDGTRLSIL.

This CDR3 reads CASSITAGSSGNTIYF. Written as DNA, the CDR3 is TGTGCCAGTAGTATAACGGCAGGAAGCTCTGGAAACACCATATATTTT. The rearrangement joins TRBV19 to TRBJ1-3; D unclear. V gave up 2 bases and J gave up 0 bases, with 11 bases separating them. The CDR3 totals 16 residues. Germline V gene data show CDR1 as LNHDA and CDR2 as SQIVND (reference sequence).

Turning to this clone: The sample contains more than one DNA sequence encoding this CDR3. The chain is built from TRBV7-9 and TRBJ1-2; D not resolved. In germline, CDR1 is SEHNR, CDR2 FQNEAQ (reference sequence). CDR3 length: 13 residues. V lost 1 base and J 3 bases, leaving 6 bases between the germline ends. CDR3 loop: CASSLGRDYGYTF. CDR3 bases: TGTGCCAGCAGCTTAGGGAGGGACTATGGCTACACCTTC.

This clone was recorded once. The chain recombines TRBV3-1 (or the pseudogene TRBV3-2) with TRBJ1-4; TRBD1 aligns across 7 bases. The CDR3 has 13 amino acids. V trimming: 2 bases; J trimming: 8 bases; junction bases outside the gene matches: 2. Per germline, CDR1 LGHDT and CDR2 YNNKEL (reference sequence). The CDR3 reads CASSQSQGEKLFF. Written as DNA, the CDR3 is TGTGCCAGCAGCCAATCACAGGGGGAAAAACTGTTTTTT.

The V and J genes are TRBV19 and TRBJ2-5, with D maybe TRBD1 (5 bases). The CDR3 is made up of 14 amino acids. V was shortened by 3 bases and J by 3 bases, with 11 bases between the two germline ends. In germline, CDR1 is LNHDA, CDR2 SQIVND (reference sequence). The CDR3 bases are TGTGCCAGTAGTATCCAGGGTTCAGAAGAGACCCAGTACTTC. This gives the protein CASSIQGSEETQYF.

The J gene is TRBJ1-1, the V gene TRBV6-5; D not certain. The germline CDR1 and CDR2 sequences are MNHEY and SVGAGI. The CDR3 is made up of 15 amino acids. The V end was cut by 2 bases, the J end by 0 bases, with 10 bases between. CDR3 sequence (DNA): TGTGCCAGCAGTTACGGTGGCAGGCTGAACACTGAAGCTTTCTTT. Protein product: CASSYGGRLNTEAFF.

The chain is built from TRBV9 and TRBJ2-2; 9 nucleotides align to TRBD2. V was clipped by 3 bases and J by 4 bases; unmatched bases: 7. Germline CDR1 reads SGDLS; CDR2 reads YYNGEE. The CDR3 sequence is 16 residues long. This CDR3 reads CASSDGGGGVTGELFF. The CDR3 region has the DNA TGTGCCAGCAGCGACGGAGGCGGGGGGGTCACCGGGGAGCTGTTTTTT.

The chain uses TRBV2 and TRBJ1-4; 8 bases agree with TRBD1. Trimming took 3 bases from V and 10 from J; bases not matched to a gene: 16. The CDR3 length is 17 residues. From germline, CDR1 is SNHLY and CDR2 FYNNEI. The CDR3 here is CASSDPGGVTQFGKLFF. For the CDR3, the DNA is TGTGCCAGCAGTGACCCAGGGGGCGTTACCCAATTTGGAAAACTGTTTTTT.

The genes are TRBV7-6 and TRBJ2-7, with TRBD2 as a possible D gene (5 bases). Trimming cost V 6 bases and J 5 bases, with 14 bases left between them. Germline values: CDR1 SGHVS, CDR2 FNYEAQ. CDR3 length equals 13 residues. CDR3 sequence: CASSWGWGDEQYF. The CDR3 nucleotides are TGTGCCAGCAGTTGGGGTTGGGGAGACGAGCAGTACTTC.

In the case of this clone: Germline is not matched at one junction end, which may reflect a read error. The CDR3, as DNA: TGCGACGAAGCCACGGGACAGGGTTGGTACGAGCAGTACTTC. Protein sequence: CDEATGQGWYEQYF. The rearrangement uses TRBV6-7 and TRBJ2-7, with 9 bases aligning to TRBD1. TRBV6-7 is known as an ORF, though its function is uncertain. The CDR3 sequence is 14 residues long.

The chain is built from TRBV27 and TRBJ2-2; no firm D call. The CDR3 extends over 15 amino acids. Germline V gene lookup returns CDR1 MNHEY and CDR2 SMNVEV (reference sequence). Between the trimmed V and J ends, which lost 3 bases and 3 bases, there was a span of 11 bases. CDR3 region: CASSLGPLHTGELFF. Written as DNA, the CDR3 is TGTGCCAGCAGTTTGGGCCCTCTACACACCGGGGAGCTGTTTTTT.

The CDR3 here is CASSTVTSGSYNEQFF. DNA of the CDR3: TGTGCCAGCAGCACTGTTACTAGCGGCTCCTACAATGAGCAGTTCTTC. The chain combines TRBV7-8 with TRBJ2-1, with 8 bases fitting TRBD2. The CDR3 sequence is 16 residues long. The germline gives CDR1 SGHVS, CDR2 FQNEAQ. V trimming: 5 bases; J trimming: 0 bases; junction bases outside the gene matches: 6.

This clone was seen repeatedly, ten times or more. J is TRBJ2-3 and V is TRBV7-3; D is perhaps TRBD1 (6 bases). The CDR3 covers 13 residues. Germline CDR1 and CDR2: SGHTA and FQGTGA. V was cut by 7 bases and J by 2 bases, with 10 bases left in between. Here the CDR3 reads CASIQGLTDTQYF. The CDR3 DNA sequence: TGTGCCAGCATTCAGGGGCTCACAGATACGCAGTATTTT.

This clone was found a few times. The V call is TRBV18, the J call TRBJ1-1; TRBD1 aligns across 7 bases. Germline values: CDR1 KGHSH, CDR2 LQKENI. Trimming removed 8 bases from V and 1 base from J; junction bases left unmatched: 7. This CDR3 spans 14 amino acids. CDR3: CASTEGTANTEAFF. For the CDR3, the DNA is TGTGCCAGCACCGAGGGGACAGCGAACACTGAAGCTTTCTTT.

CDR3 region: CASSVSGTLSSYEQYF. The CDR3 DNA is TGTGCCAGTAGTGTCTCCGGGACATTGAGCTCCTACGAGCAGTACTTC. The V and J genes are TRBV19 and TRBJ2-7; perhaps TRBD1 as D (6 bases). Trimming pared 5 bases from V and 0 bases from J, leaving 17 bases between. This CDR3 comprises 16 residues. The V gene's germline CDR1 is LNHDA and CDR2 SQIVND (reference sequence).

This chain joins TRBV28 and TRBJ2-7; D unresolved. The V gene lost 9 bases and the J gene lost 9 bases, with 15 bases spanning the gap. Germline V CDR1 and CDR2: MDHEN, SYDVKM. CDR3 length: 11 residues. The CDR3 sequence is CASRENYRQYF. As DNA, the CDR3 is TGTGCCAGTCGCGAAAATTATAGGCAGTACTTC. Together with reference TRBV28 and TRBJ2-7, the CDR3 gives the full variable domain: DVKVTQSSRYLVKRTGEKVFLECVQDMDHENMFWYRQDPGLGLRLIYFSYDVKMKEKGDIPEGYSVSREKKERFSLILESASTNQTSMYLCASRENYRQYFGPGTRLTVT.

The CDR3 DNA sequence: TGTGCCAGCAGCTTAATCGACACGAACACTGAAGCTTTCTTT. Amino acid sequence: CASSLIDTNTEAFF. The chain combines TRBV7-3 with TRBJ1-1; D not resolved. This CDR3 contains 14 residues. Trimming took 1 base from V and 1 from J, leaving 7 bases between them. Germline-derived CDR1 and CDR2 are SGHTA and FQGTGA.

The V gene is TRBV9, the J gene TRBJ2-3, with 7 bases aligning to TRBD1. This CDR3 region has 16 residues. V lost 4 bases to trimming and J lost 2 bases; unmatched junction nucleotides: 10. CDR1 and CDR2 from the germline V gene are SGDLS and YYNGEE. The CDR3 sequence: CASSPRGTQTTDTQYF. Written as DNA, the CDR3 is TGTGCCAGCAGCCCCAGGGGGACCCAGACCACAGATACGCAGTATTTT.